This paragraph covers one T cell receptor beta chain sequence. These data are taken from a study of Tregs in tolerant kidney transplant recipients. Assay used: immunoSEQ multiplex PCR; TCRdb lists only in-frame clones, some missing. The table has tens of thousands of clones, approximately 92% seen once. This CDR3 is 12 amino acids long. V dropped 3 bases and J dropped 5 bases, with 8 bases sitting between them. CDR1 is SGHAT, CDR2 FQNNGV, per germline. J is TRBJ2-7 and V is TRBV11-2; D is uncertain. Source material: CD8+ T cells from blood. The sequence was collected from a human donor in good health. CDR3 sequence: CASSFWDNEQYF. DNA of the CDR3: TGTGCCAGCAGCTTCTGGGATAACGAGCAGTACTTC.